These 14 T cell receptor beta chains share one sample of origin, sequenced in a study of blood T cells in healthy people across ages. Using a J-beta primer mix together with a sample-barcoded 5' primer, a second PCR was run for about 7 to 12 cycles. TCRdb called the 5' RACE reads again in MiXCR, with one record for every CDR3 protein. The data show around 990,000 distinct CDR3 sequences, 35% to 40% seen once. The source material was blood. The receptors shown here come from a man aged 18 to 30 in good health.

The genes are TRBV20-1 and TRBJ1-2; possibly TRBD1 for D (6 bases). This CDR3 comprises 14 residues. CDR1 is DFQATT and CDR2 is SNEGSKA in the germline V gene (reference sequence). V lost 0 bases, J lost 3 bases, and 11 bases lay in between. The CDR3 spells CSARDVQGDYGYTF. The CDR3 region has the DNA TGCAGTGCTAGAGACGTACAGGGAGACTATGGCTACACCTTC.

The genes are TRBV11-2 and TRBJ1-4, with D uncertain. The germline V and J ends were trimmed by 4 bases and 1 base, with 10 bases remaining between them. The CDR3 is 15 amino acids. Germline V lookup: CDR1 SGHAT, CDR2 FQNNGV. CDR3 bases: TGTGCCAGCAGCTCTTCTTGGGGAACTAATGAAAAACTGTTTTTT. Residues: CASSSSWGTNEKLFF.

This chain joins TRBV5-1 and TRBJ2-5, with TRBD2 as a possible D gene (5 bases). The V end lost 4 bases, the J end lost 4 bases, and 17 bases lay between the germline ends. CDR3 length: 15 amino acids. Germline-derived CDR1 and CDR2 are SGHRS and YFSETQ. This chain's CDR3 is CASSLSDGLRETQYF. In nucleotides, the CDR3 is TGCGCCAGCAGCCTGTCCGACGGACTCCGAGAGACCCAGTACTTC.

A word on this clonotype: This sequence may be a read error, since a much larger clone differs from it by one base. The rearrangement joins TRBV29-1 to TRBJ2-1; 9 bases are a match to TRBD2. Germline V gene sequence: CDR1 SQVTM, CDR2 ANQGSEA. The CDR3 sequence is 13 residues long. In nucleotides, the CDR3 is TGCAACGTTTCTAGCGGGGATCCCAATGAGCAGTTCTTC. As protein: CNVSSGDPNEQFF.

V usage is TRBV4-3 and J usage is TRBJ1-2; unclear D gene. The CDR3 has 14 amino acids. Trimming pared 0 bases from V and 0 bases from J, leaving 5 bases between. Germline V gives CDR1 LGHNA, CDR2 YSLEER. The CDR3: CASSQDESNYGYTF. The CDR3 DNA reads as TGCGCCAGCAGCCAAGACGAATCTAACTATGGCTACACCTTC.

V is TRBV3-1 and J is TRBJ2-2, with 8 bases fitting TRBD2. The CDR3 sequence is 13 residues long. Unmatched junction bases numbered 2, after V lost 3 bases and J lost 8 bases. Germline V gives CDR1 LGHDT, CDR2 YNNKEL (reference sequence). CDR3 in amino acids: CASSHGTRGELFF. The CDR3 nucleotides read TGTGCCAGCAGCCACGGGACTAGAGGGGAGCTGTTTTTT. Full variable domain (rest looked up from reference TRBV3-1 and TRBJ2-2): DTAVSQTPKYLVTQMGNDKSIKCEQNLGHDTMYWYKQDSKKFLKIMFSYNNKELIINETVPNRFSPKSPDKAHLNLHINSLELGDSAVYFCASSHGTRGELFFGEGSRLTVL.

The V and J genes are TRBV20-1 and TRBJ1-4; D remains unclear. The CDR3 length is 13 residues. Trimming cost V 3 bases and J 8 bases, with 13 bases left between them. Germline assignment: CDR1 DFQATT and CDR2 SNEGSKA (reference sequence). The chain's CDR3 is CSASWGAREKLFF. CDR3 sequence (DNA): TGCAGTGCTAGCTGGGGTGCGCGCGAAAAACTGTTTTTT.

This clonotype showed up just once. One junction end disagrees with the germline gene, perhaps due to a read error. V is TRBV4-1 and J is TRBJ1-2; a weak D match, TRBD1 (5 bases). The CDR3 is made up of 16 amino acids. Per germline, CDR1 MGHRA and CDR2 YSYEKL. CDR3 sequence (DNA): TGCACCAGCAGCCAAGATAGTTGGGGCAGCAACTATGGCTACACCTTT. It yields the protein CTSSQDSWGSNYGYTF.

The rearrangement uses TRBV21-1 and TRBJ2-1. TRBV21-1 is annotated as a pseudogene. This CDR3 has 9 amino acids. The CDR3 is CASSEDKFF. The CDR3 nucleotides are TGTGCCAGCAGCGAAGATAAGTTCTTC.

V gene TRBV4-3 combines with J gene TRBJ1-2; a possible D gene is TRBD1 (5 bases). The length of the CDR3 is 14 residues. V lost 1 base, J lost 3 bases, and 9 bases lay in between. Germline values: CDR1 LGHNA, CDR2 YSLEER. The CDR3 DNA reads TGCGCCAGCAGCCAAGGACAGTCCCACTATGGCTACACCTTC. Residues: CASSQGQSHYGYTF.

This clonotype was recorded once. A much larger clonotype is one base distant, so this may be a read error. The J gene is TRBJ1-2, the V gene TRBV6-2 or TRBV6-3; D unresolved. V lost 0 bases and J 12 bases, leaving 20 bases between the germline ends. This CDR3 has 15 residues. Germline values: CDR1 MNHEY, CDR2 SVGEGT. This CDR3 is CASSYSFDGTGGHTF. The DNA of the CDR3 is TGTGCCAGCAGTTACTCCTTTGATGGAACGGGCGGCCACACCTTC.

V usage is TRBV29-1 and J usage is TRBJ2-1; 7 bases are a match to TRBD2. CDR1 is SQVTM and CDR2 is ANQGSEA in the germline V gene. Trimming at V came to 7 bases and at J to 6 bases, leaving 9 bases not matched to a gene. The CDR3 consists of 13 residues. In nucleotides, the CDR3 is TGCAGCGGAAAAGCAGGGAGGGCCAATGAGCAGTTCTTC. Encoded protein: CSGKAGRANEQFF.

The sample holds a few counts of this clonotype. The chain recombines TRBV12-3 or TRBV12-4 with TRBJ1-4, with D tentatively TRBD1 (5 bases). With 2 bases removed from V and 7 bases from J, the gap between germline ends came to 14 bases. The CDR3 consists of 15 residues. CDR3 protein: CASSLIRGDAEKLFF. The CDR3, as DNA: TGTGCCAGCAGTTTAATAAGGGGCGACGCTGAAAAACTGTTTTTT.

About this clonotype: The junction does not match germline at one end; this may be a read error. J is TRBJ1-2 and V is TRBV4-3; no firm D call. The CDR3 consists of 15 residues. Germline CDR1 reads LGHNA; CDR2 reads YSLEER. The CDR3 DNA reads TGCCCCAGCAGCCAAGAACTGGGGATGGCCTATGGCTACACCTTC. The encoded protein is CPSSQELGMAYGYTF.